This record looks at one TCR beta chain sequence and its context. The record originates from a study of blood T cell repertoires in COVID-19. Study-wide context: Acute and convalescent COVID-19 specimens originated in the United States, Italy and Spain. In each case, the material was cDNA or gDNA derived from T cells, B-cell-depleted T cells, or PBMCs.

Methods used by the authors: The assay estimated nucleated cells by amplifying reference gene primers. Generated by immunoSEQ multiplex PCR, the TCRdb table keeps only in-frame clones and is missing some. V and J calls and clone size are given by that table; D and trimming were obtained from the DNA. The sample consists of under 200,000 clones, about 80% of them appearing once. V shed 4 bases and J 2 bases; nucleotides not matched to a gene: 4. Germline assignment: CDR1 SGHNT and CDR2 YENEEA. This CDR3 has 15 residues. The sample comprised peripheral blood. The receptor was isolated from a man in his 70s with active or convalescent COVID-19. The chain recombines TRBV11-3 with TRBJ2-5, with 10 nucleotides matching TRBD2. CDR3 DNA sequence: TGTGCCAGCAGCTCTAGCGGGGGAGAGCAAGAGACCCAGTACTTC. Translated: CASSSSGGEQETQYF.